The 5 T cell receptor beta chains in this list originate from one sample, sequenced in a study of T cells in narcolepsy. Profiled with immunoSEQ multiplex PCR; TCRdb holds only in-frame clones, not every one. The sample gives some 25,000 clones, around 85% of which show up once; 10% is in the top ten. Sample: memory (CD45RA-) CD4+ T cells from blood. These receptors were collected from a human donor in good health.

The gene calls are TRBV7-6 and TRBJ2-4, with 8 nucleotides matching TRBD2. J was trimmed by 3 bases and V by 5 bases; bases with no gene match: 12. Germline CDR1 SGHVS, CDR2 FNYEAQ. The CDR3 is 17 residues long. Here the CDR3 reads CASSLTGGAGSKNIQYF. CDR3 coding DNA: TGTGCCAGCAGCCTCACCGGGGGGGCGGGAAGCAAAAACATTCAGTACTTC.

This chain links TRBV5-4 with TRBJ2-7; D unresolved. This CDR3 contains 15 residues. Germline V gives CDR1 SGHNT, CDR2 YYREEE (reference sequence). V lost 0 bases and J 5 bases, leaving 15 bases between the germline ends. As DNA, the CDR3 is TGTGCCAGCAGCTTGGAAGGCCCCCGAGGCAACGAGCAGTACTTC. Protein sequence: CASSLEGPRGNEQYF.

There are a few counts of this clone. This sequence joins TRBV5-1 and TRBJ2-3; weak D call: TRBD1 (6 bases). CDR1 and CDR2 from the germline V gene are SGHRS and YFSETQ. The CDR3 runs to 15 residues. V dropped 4 bases and J dropped 2 bases, with 14 bases sitting between them. DNA for the CDR3: TGCGCCAGCAGCCGGACAGAGATGTACACAGATACGCAGTATTTT. It translates to CASSRTEMYTDTQYF.

This clone showed up just a few times. The chain combines TRBV19 with TRBJ1-4; D is possibly TRBD1 (5 bases). V lost 2 bases to trimming and J lost 5 bases, with 12 bases between them. Germline V gene data show CDR1 as LNHDA and CDR2 as SQIVND (reference sequence). The length of the CDR3 is 15 residues. The CDR3 nucleotides read TGTGCCAGTAGTATAAACCCGGGACGAAATGAAAAACTGTTTTTT. Protein: CASSINPGRNEKLFF.

The chain uses TRBV6-5 and TRBJ2-3, with TRBD1 as a possible D gene (6 bases). The germline gives CDR1 MNHEY, CDR2 SVGAGI. V lost 4 bases to trimming and J lost 2 bases, with 13 bases between them. The CDR3 is made up of 15 amino acids. The CDR3: CASSFMGASTDTQYF. CDR3 DNA sequence: TGTGCCAGCAGTTTCATGGGGGCGTCCACAGATACGCAGTATTTT.